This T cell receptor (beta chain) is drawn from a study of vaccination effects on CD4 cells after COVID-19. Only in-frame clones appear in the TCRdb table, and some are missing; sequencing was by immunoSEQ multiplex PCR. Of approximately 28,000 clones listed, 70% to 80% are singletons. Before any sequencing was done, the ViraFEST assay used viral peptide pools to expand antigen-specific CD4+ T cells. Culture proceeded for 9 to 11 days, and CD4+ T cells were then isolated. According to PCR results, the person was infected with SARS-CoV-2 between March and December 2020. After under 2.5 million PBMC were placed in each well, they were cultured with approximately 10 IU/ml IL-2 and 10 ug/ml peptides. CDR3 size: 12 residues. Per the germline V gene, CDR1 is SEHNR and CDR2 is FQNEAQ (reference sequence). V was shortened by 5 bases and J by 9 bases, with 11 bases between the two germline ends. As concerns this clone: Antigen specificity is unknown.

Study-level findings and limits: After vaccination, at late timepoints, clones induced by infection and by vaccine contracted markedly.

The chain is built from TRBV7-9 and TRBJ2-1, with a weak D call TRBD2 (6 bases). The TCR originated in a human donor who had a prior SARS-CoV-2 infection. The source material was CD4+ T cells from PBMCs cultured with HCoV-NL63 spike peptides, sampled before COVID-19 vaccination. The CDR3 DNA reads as TGTGCCAGCAGCCATGGACTAAGTGAGCAGTTCTTC. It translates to CASSHGLSEQFF.